This T cell receptor (beta chain) was recovered during a study of cytomegalovirus exposure and HLA in healthy donors. Study-wide results and caveats: A later analysis linked a missense DCLRE1C variant to TCR beta V- and J-gene trimming.

Use of 60 Vbeta and 13 Jbeta primers characterized the PCR. The method was immunoSEQ multiplex PCR; TCRdb's version includes in-frame clones alone and lacks a portion of them. The data contain roughly 120,000 clones, roughly two thirds of them singletons. Concerning this clone itself: Its specificity is unknown.

The sample consisted of PBMCs. The source of this sequence is a man younger than 45 in good health and CMV-seropositive.

CDR3 DNA sequence: TGTGCCAGTAGTATAGGCACACAAACCCCCCAGCATTTT. Protein product: CASSIGTQTPQHF. V and J are TRBV19 and TRBJ1-5; no reliable D call. The CDR3 has 13 residues. Trimming left V 1 base short and J 10 bases short, with 11 bases between. Germline lookup yields CDR1 LNHDA and CDR2 SQIVND (reference sequence).